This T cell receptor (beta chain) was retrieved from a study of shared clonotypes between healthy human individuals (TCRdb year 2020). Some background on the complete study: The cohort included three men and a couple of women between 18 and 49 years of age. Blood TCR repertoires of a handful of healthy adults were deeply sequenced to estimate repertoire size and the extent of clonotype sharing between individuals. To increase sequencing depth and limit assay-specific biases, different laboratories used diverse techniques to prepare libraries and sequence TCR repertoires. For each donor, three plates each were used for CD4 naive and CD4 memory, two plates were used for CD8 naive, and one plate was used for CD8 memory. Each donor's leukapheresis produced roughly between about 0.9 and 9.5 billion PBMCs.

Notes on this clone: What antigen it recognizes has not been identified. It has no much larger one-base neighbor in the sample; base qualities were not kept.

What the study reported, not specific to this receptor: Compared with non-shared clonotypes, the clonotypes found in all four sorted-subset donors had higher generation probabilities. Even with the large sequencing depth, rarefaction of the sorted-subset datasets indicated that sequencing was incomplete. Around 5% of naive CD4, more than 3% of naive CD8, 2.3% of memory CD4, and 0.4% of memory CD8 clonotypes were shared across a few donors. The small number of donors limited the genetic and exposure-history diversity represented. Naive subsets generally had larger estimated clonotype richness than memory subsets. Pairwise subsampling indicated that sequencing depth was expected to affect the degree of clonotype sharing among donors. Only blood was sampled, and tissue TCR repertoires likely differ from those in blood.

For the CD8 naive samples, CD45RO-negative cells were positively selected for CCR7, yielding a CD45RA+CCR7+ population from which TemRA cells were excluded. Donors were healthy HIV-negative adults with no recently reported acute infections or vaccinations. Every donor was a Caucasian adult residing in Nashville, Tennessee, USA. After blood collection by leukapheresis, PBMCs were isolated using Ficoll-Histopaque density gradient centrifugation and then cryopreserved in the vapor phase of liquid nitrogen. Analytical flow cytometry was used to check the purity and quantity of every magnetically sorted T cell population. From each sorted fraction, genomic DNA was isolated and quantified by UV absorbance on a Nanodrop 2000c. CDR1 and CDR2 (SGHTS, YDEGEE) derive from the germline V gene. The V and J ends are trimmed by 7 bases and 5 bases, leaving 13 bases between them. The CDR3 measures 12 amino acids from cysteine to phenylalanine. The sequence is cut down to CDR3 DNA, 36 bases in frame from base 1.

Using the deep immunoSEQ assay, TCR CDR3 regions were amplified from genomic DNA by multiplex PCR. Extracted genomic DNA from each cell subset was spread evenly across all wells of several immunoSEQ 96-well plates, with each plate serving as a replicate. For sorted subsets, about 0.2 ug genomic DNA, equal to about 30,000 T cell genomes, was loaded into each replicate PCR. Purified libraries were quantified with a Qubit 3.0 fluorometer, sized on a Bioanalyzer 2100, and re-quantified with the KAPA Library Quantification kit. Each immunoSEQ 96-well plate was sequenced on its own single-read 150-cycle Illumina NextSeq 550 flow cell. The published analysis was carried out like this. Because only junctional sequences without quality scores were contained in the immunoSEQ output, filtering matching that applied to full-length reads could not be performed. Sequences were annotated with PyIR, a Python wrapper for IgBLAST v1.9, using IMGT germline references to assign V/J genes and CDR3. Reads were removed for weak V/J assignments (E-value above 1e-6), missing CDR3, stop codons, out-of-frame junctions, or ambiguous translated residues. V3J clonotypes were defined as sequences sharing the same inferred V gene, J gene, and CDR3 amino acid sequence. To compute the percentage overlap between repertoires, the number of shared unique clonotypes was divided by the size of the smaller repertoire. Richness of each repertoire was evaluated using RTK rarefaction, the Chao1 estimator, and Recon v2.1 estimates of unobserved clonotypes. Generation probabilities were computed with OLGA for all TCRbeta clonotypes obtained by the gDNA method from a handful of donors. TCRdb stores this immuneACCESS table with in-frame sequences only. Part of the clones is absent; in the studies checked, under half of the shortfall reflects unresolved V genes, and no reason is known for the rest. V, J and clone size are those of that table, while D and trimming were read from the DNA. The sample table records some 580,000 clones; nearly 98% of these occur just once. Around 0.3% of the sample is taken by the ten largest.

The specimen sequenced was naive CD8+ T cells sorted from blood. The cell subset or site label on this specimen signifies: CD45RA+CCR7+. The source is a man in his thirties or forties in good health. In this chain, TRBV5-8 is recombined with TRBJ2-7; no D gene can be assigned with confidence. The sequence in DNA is TGTGCCAGCTCGGATCGAGTCGACGAGCAGTACTTC. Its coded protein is CASSDRVDEQYF.